Presented here are 3 T cell receptor beta chains from one specimen sequenced in a study of regulatory T cells in long-lasting Graves disease. Building of the TCR beta libraries involved iRepertoire HTBI primers and Arm-PCR of CDR3 regions. TCRdb independently ran MiXCR on the multiplex PCR reads; one entry per CDR3 protein. Seen here are some 370,000 distinct CDR3 sequences, approximately 12% observed once, and the top ten hold under 20%. Time point specified: newly diagnosed GD, antithyroid drugs for less than 3 months. PBMCs provided the RNA from which the TCR library was made. This same sample was also part of a study on T cells in Graves' hyperthyroidism and ophthalmopathy.

The sequences come from peripheral blood mononuclear cells (PBMCs), collected at new diagnosis, from a patient treated with antithyroid drugs. The receptors shown here come from a woman aged 18-29 years with Graves disease.

This clonotype has more than one count but fewer than ten. This chain uses TRBV20-1 with TRBJ2-1; TRBD1 matches 7 bases. Germline V gene sequence: CDR1 DFQATT, CDR2 SNEGSKA (reference sequence). The CDR3 has 17 residues. V shed 0 bases and J 3 bases; nucleotides not matched to a gene: 11. CDR3 nucleotides: TGCAGTGCTAGAGAATTGGGCCGGGACAGCCTCTACAATGAGCAGTTCTTC. This sequence encodes CSARELGRDSLYNEQFF.

The table lists this clonotype with many counts. The chain has TRBV29-1 and TRBJ2-1, with 13 positions matching TRBD2. The CDR3 totals 12 residues. Germline V gives CDR1 SQVTM, CDR2 ANQGSEA. Trimming at V came to 7 bases and at J to 7 bases, leaving 1 base not matched to a gene. The CDR3 DNA reads TGCAGCGCGACTAGCGGGAGGAATGAGCAGTTCTTC. Its translation is CSATSGRNEQFF.

This clonotype was counted many times. The chain couples TRBV4-3 to TRBJ2-2, with a possible D match to TRBD2 (6 bases). Germline loops: CDR1 LGHNA, CDR2 YSLEER. The CDR3 consists of 18 residues. The V gene lost 0 bases and the J gene lost 4 bases, with 18 bases spanning the gap. The CDR3 sequence is CASSQDFWGLDATGELFF. The CDR3 bases are TGCGCCAGCAGCCAAGATTTCTGGGGACTGGATGCCACCGGGGAGCTGTTTTTT.